This T cell receptor (beta chain) was observed in a study of PD-L1 blockade in urothelial cancer. Across the whole study: Prior chemotherapy ranged from 0 to 3 regimens per patient. A median blood sample held around 130,000 T cells and approximately 80,000 unique TCRs.

The CDR3 is 14 residues long. The germline CDR1 and CDR2 sequences are LNHDA and SQIVND (reference sequence). Trimming pared 5 bases from V and 3 bases from J, leaving 10 bases between. This clone was recorded a few times. Repertoires were generated with immunoSEQ multiplex PCR, while TCRdb's copy carries only in-frame clones and drops some. The sample holds approximately 37,000 clones, about 83% seen once. This receptor was obtained from a man in his sixties with urothelial cancer. The chain joins TRBV19 to TRBJ1-4; D gene unclear. Sequenced material: PBMCs, taken around atezolizumab (anti-PD-L1) treatment. The CDR3 is CASSRTVSNEKLFF. The CDR3 DNA follows: TGTGCCAGTAGTCGGACTGTATCTAATGAAAAACTGTTTTTT.